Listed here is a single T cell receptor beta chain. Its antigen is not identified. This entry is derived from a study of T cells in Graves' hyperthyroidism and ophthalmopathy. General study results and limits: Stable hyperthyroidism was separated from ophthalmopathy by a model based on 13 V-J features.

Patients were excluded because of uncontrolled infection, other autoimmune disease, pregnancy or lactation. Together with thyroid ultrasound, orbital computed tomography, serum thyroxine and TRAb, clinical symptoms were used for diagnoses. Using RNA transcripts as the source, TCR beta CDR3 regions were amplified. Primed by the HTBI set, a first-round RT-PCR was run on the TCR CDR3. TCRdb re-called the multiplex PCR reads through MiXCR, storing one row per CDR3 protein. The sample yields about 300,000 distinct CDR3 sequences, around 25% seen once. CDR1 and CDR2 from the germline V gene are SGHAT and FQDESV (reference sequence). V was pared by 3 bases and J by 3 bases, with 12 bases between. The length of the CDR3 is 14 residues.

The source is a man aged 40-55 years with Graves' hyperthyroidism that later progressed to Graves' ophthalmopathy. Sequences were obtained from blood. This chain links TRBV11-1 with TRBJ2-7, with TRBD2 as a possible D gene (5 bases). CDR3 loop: CASSFNRRNYEQYF. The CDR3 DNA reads TGTGCCAGCAGCTTTAATAGGAGGAACTACGAGCAGTACTTC.